The 8 T cell receptor beta chains presented below share a single source sample, sequenced in a study of cytomegalovirus exposure and HLA in healthy donors. Primers for the PCR totalled 60 Vbeta and 13 Jbeta. The table came from immunoSEQ multiplex PCR; TCRdb's copy has only in-frame clones and leaves some out. The table includes under 250,000 clones, about 82% detected once. Source material: PBMCs. The source is a woman aged 50 to 60 in good health and CMV-seronegative.

The V and J genes are TRBV27 and TRBJ2-3, with 10 positions matching TRBD2. V shed 0 bases, J shed 0 bases, and the junction held 9 bases outside the gene matches. The CDR3 totals 19 residues. Germline V gives CDR1 MNHEY, CDR2 SMNVEV (reference sequence). CDR3 DNA sequence: TGTGCCAGCAGTTTATCCCAACACGGACTAGCGGCTAGCACAGATACGCAGTATTTT. Amino acids: CASSLSQHGLAASTDTQYF.

The V and J genes are TRBV6-5 and TRBJ1-5; D ambiguous. Trimming removed 5 bases from V and 5 bases from J, with 10 bases in between. This CDR3 spans 13 amino acids. The V gene's germline CDR1 is MNHEY and CDR2 SVGAGI. The CDR3 is CASSDTDYQPQHF. In DNA form, the CDR3 reads TGTGCCAGCAGTGATACAGATTATCAGCCCCAGCATTTT.

The J gene is TRBJ1-2, the V gene TRBV11-3; 8 bases agree with TRBD1. The CDR3 covers 17 residues. Germline CDR1 reads SGHNT; CDR2 reads YENEEA. Germline trimming cut 1 base from V and 5 bases from J; bases unmatched to any gene: 12. Here the CDR3 DNA reads TGTGCCAGCAGCTTAGGCAGGGGGCTGTCCTACGGTTATGGCTACACCTTC. It is translated as CASSLGRGLSYGYGYTF.

This clone was seen only a few times. The chain uses TRBV18 and TRBJ2-5, with D unresolved. Germline V gene data show CDR1 as KGHSH and CDR2 as LQKENI. CDR3 size: 13 residues. V was trimmed by 3 bases and J by 1 base, leaving 6 bases between them. DNA for the CDR3: TGTGCCAGCTCACCGGCAGTCCAAGAGACCCAGTACTTC. Its translation: CASSPAVQETQYF.

The chain uses TRBV10-3 and TRBJ1-2, with TRBD1 identical over 7 bases. The trim removed 6 bases at V and 2 bases at J, leaving 9 bases unmatched. CDR3 length: 15 amino acids. Germline assignment: CDR1 ENHRY and CDR2 SYGVKD. CDR3 region: CAIRRQGQGNYGYTF. DNA of the CDR3: TGTGCCATCAGACGACAGGGCCAAGGGAACTATGGCTACACCTTC.

The chain carries TRBV28 and TRBJ2-7, with 11 nucleotides matching TRBD2. J lost 2 bases, V lost 5 bases, and 8 bases had no gene match. The length of the CDR3 is 16 residues. Looked up from germline, CDR1 is MDHEN and CDR2 is SYDVKM. The CDR3 DNA is TGTGCCAGCAGTACGAAGACTAGCGGGGCTACCTACGAGCAGTACTTC. Translated, it gives CASSTKTSGATYEQYF.

This chain connects TRBV5-1 to TRBJ2-3, with 12 bases fitting TRBD2. J lost 0 bases, V lost 4 bases, and 3 bases had no gene match. CDR1 and CDR2 from the germline V gene are SGHRS and YFSETQ. The CDR3 loop spans 16 amino acids. The CDR3 spells CASSRTSGVSTDTQYF. DNA for the CDR3: TGCGCCAGCAGCCGGACTAGCGGGGTTAGCACAGATACGCAGTATTTT. Full variable domain (missing parts from reference TRBV5-1 and TRBJ2-3): KAGVTQTPRYLIKTRGQQVTLSCSPISGHRSVSWYQQTPGQGLQFLFEYFSETQRNKGNFPGRFSGRQFSNSRSEMNVSTLELGDSALYLCASSRTSGVSTDTQYFGPGTRLTVL.

This clone was counted once. V usage is TRBV9 and J usage is TRBJ2-1; D gene uncertain. Per the germline V gene, CDR1 is SGDLS and CDR2 is YYNGEE. The CDR3 loop spans 11 amino acids. The germline V and J ends were trimmed by 3 bases and 9 bases, with 7 bases remaining between them. This CDR3 is CASSALSEQFF. The CDR3 DNA follows: TGTGCCAGCAGCGCCTTATCTGAGCAGTTCTTC.